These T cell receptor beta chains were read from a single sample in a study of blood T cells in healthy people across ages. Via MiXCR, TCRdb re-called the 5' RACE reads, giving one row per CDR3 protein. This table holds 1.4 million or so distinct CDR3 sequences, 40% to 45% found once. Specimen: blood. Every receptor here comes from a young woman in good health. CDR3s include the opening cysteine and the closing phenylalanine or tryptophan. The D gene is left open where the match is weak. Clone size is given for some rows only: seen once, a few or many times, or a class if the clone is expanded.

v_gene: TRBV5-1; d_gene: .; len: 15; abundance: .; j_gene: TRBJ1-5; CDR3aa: CASSLAGNGNQPQHF; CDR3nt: TGCGCCAGCAGCTTGGCCGGGAACGGCAATCAGCCCCAGCATTTT
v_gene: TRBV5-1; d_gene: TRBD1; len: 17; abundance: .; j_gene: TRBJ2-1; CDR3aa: CASSLRAWTGNSAEQFF; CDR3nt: TGCGCCAGCAGCTTGAGGGCATGGACAGGGAATAGCGCTGAGCAGTTCTTC
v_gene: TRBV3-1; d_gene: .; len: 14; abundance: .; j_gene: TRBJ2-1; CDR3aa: CASSHIRGVGEQFF; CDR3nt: TGTGCCAGCAGCCATATCCGAGGGGTGGGTGAGCAGTTCTTC
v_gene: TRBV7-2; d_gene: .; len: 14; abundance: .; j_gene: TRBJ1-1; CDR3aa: CASSSYFATSEAFF; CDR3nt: TGTGCCAGCAGCTCCTACTTCGCGACGAGTGAAGCTTTCTTT
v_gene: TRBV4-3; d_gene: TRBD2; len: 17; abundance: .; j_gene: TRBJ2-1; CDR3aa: CASSQDLEAGDHNEQFF; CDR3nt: TGCGCCAGCAGCCAAGATTTAGAAGCGGGAGACCACAATGAGCAGTTCTTC
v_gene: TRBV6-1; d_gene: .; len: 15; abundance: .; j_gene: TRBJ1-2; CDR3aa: CASSARLQEPYGYTF; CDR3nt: TGTGCCAGCAGTGCGCGCTTACAAGAACCCTATGGCTACACCTTC
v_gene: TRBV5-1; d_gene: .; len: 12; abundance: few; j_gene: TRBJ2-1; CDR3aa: CASSLRVYEQFF; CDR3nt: TGCGCCAGCAGCTTGAGGGTCTATGAGCAGTTCTTC
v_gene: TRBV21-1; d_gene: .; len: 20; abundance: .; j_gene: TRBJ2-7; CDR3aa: CASSKERCGLAGGPSYEQYF; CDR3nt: TGTGCCAGCAGCAAAGAGAGATGCGGGCTAGCGGGAGGGCCGTCCTACGAGCAGTACTTC
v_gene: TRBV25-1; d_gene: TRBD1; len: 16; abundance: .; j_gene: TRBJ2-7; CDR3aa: CAGSDRTGGSPYEQYF; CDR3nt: TGTGCCGGCAGCGATCGGACAGGGGGAAGTCCCTACGAGCAGTACTTC
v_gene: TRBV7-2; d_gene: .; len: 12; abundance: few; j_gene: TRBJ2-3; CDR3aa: CASFRDTDTQYF; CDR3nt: TGTGCCAGCTTCAGGGACACAGATACGCAGTATTTT
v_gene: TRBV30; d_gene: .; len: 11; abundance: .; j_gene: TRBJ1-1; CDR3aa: CARGRNTEAFF; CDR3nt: TGTGCCCGCGGGAGGAACACTGAAGCTTTCTTT
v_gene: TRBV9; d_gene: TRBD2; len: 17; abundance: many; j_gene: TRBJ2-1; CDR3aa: CASSVAPSGGSYNEQFF; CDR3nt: TGTGCCAGCAGCGTTGCGCCGAGCGGGGGCTCCTACAATGAGCAGTTCTTC
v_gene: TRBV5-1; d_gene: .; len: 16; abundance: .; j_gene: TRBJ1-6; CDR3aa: CASSFQGGSDNSPLHF; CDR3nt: TGCGCCAGCAGCTTCCAGGGCGGAAGCGATAATTCACCCCTCCACTTT
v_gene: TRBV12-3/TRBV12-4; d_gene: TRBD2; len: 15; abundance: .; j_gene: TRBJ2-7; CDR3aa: CASTSTAGGSYEQYF; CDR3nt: TGTGCCAGCACCTCGACGGCGGGAGGCTCCTACGAGCAGTACTTC
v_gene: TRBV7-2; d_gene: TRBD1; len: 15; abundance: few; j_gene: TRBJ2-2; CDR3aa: CASSLRTGDTGELFF; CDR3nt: TGTGCCAGCAGCTTACGTACAGGGGACACCGGGGAGCTGTTTTTT
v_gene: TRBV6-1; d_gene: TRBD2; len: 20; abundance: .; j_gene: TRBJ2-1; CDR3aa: CASSDPWTSGGQARYNEQFF; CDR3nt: TGTGCCAGCAGTGACCCCTGGACTAGCGGGGGGCAGGCCCGCTACAATGAGCAGTTCTTC
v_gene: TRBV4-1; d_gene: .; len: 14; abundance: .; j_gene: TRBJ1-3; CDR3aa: CASSQQTWGNTIYF; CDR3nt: TGCGCCAGCAGCCAACAAACATGGGGAAACACCATATATTTT
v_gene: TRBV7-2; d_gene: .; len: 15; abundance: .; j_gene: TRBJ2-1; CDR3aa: CASSLGSISYNEQFF; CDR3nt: TGTGCCAGCAGCTTGGGGTCCATATCCTACAATGAGCAGTTCTTC
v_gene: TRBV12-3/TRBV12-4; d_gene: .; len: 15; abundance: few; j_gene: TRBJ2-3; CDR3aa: CASSLYRVGTDTQYF; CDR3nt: TGTGCCAGCAGTTTATACAGGGTTGGCACAGATACGCAGTATTTT
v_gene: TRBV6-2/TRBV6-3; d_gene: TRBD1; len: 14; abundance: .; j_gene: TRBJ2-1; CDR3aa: CASSFGQEYNEQFF; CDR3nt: TGTGCCAGCAGTTTCGGACAGGAATACAATGAGCAGTTCTTC
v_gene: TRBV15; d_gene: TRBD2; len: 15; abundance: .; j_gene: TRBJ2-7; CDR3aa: CATSRLGLASGEQYF; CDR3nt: TGTGCCACCAGCAGACTTGGACTAGCGTCGGGCGAGCAGTACTTC
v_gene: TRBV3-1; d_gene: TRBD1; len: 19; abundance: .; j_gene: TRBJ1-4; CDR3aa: CASSARYRGGGTTNEKLFF; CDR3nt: TGTGCCAGCAGCGCGCGGTACAGGGGAGGAGGGACAACTAATGAAAAACTGTTTTTT
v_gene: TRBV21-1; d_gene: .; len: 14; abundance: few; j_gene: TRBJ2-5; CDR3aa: CASSKGQDQETQYF; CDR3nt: TGTGCCAGCAGCAAAGGACAGGACCAAGAGACCCAGTACTTC
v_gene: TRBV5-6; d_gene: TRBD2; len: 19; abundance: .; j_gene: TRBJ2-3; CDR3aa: CASSSGLAGWDRLEDTQYF; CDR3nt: TGTGCCAGCAGCTCGGGACTAGCGGGATGGGATCGTTTGGAAGATACGCAGTATTTT
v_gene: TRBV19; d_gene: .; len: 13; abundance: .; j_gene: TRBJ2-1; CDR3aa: CASTPGGVYEQFF; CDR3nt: TGTGCCAGTACTCCCGGTGGGGTGTATGAGCAGTTCTTC
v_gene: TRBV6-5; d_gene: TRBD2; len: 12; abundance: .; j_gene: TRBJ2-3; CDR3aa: CATRERADTQYF; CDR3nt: TGTGCCACGCGGGAGAGGGCAGATACGCAGTATTTT
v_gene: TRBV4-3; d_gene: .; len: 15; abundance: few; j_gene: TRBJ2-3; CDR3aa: CASSQDPAPSDTQYF; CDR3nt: TGCGCCAGCAGCCAAGATCCGGCCCCCTCGGATACGCAGTATTTT
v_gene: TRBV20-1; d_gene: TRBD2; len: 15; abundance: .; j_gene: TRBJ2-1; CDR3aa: CSARALAGDFDEQFF; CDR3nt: TGCAGTGCTAGAGCCCTAGCGGGAGATTTTGATGAGCAGTTCTTC
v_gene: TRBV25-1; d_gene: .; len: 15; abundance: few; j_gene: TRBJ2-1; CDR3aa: CASSGPQGFRNEQFF; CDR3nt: TGTGCCAGCAGTGGCCCCCAAGGCTTTCGCAATGAGCAGTTCTTC
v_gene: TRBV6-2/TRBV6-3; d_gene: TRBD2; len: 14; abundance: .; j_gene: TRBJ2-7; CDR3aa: CAGSYGRGADEQYF; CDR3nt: TGTGCCGGCAGTTACGGGAGGGGCGCAGACGAGCAGTACTTC
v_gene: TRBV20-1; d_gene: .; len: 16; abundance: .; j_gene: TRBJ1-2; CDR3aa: CSARDYRGGARYGYTF; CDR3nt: TGCAGTGCTAGAGATTATCGAGGGGGGGCGCGGTATGGCTACACCTTC
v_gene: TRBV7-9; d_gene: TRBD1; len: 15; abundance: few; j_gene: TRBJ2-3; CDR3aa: CASSRQGGVPDTQYF; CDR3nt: TGTGCCAGCAGCCGACAGGGGGGGGTCCCAGATACGCAGTATTTT
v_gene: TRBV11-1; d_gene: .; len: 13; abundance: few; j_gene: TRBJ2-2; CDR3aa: CASVRDGTGELFF; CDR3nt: TGTGCCAGCGTAAGGGACGGCACCGGGGAGCTGTTTTTT
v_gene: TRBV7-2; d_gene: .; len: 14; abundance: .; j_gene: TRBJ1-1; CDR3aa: CASSLGGFVTEAFF; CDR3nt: TGTGCCAGCAGCTTAGGTGGTTTTGTCACTGAAGCTTTCTTT
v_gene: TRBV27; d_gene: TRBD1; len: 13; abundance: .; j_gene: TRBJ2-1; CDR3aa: CATTGTGTCAQFF; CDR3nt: TGTGCCACCACAGGGACAGGGACTTGTGCGCAGTTCTTC
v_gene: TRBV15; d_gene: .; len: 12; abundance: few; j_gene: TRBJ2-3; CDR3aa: CATSRDVDTQYF; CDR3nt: TGTGCCACCAGCAGAGATGTGGATACGCAGTATTTT
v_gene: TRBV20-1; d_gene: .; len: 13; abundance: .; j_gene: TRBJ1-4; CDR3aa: CSARTPGDEKLFF; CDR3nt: TGCAGTGCTAGGACCCCGGGGGATGAAAAACTGTTTTTT
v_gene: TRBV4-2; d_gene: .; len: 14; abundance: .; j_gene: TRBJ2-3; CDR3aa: CASSQDSGLTTQYF; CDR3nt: TGTGCCAGCAGCCAAGATTCGGGGTTAACTACGCAGTATTTT
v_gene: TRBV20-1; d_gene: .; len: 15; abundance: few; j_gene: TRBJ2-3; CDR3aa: CSARDSGGGTDTQYF; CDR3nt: TGCAGTGCTAGAGATAGTGGCGGGGGCACAGATACGCAGTATTTT
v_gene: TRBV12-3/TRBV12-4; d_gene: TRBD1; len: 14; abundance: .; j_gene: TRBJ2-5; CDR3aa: CASSFTGGFETQYF; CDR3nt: TGTGCCAGCAGTTTTACAGGGGGCTTTGAGACCCAGTACTTC
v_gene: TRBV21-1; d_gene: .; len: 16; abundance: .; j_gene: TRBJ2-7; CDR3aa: CASSKARGRPFYEQYF; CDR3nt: TGTGCCAGCAGCAAAGCGAGGGGGCGACCCTTCTACGAGCAGTACTTC